These T cell receptor beta chains were read from a single sample in a study of cytomegalovirus exposure and HLA in healthy donors. Using immunoSEQ multiplex PCR, the repertoire was profiled, and TCRdb retains in-frame clones only, with some absent. The profile shows tens of thousands of clones, approximately 80% of them singletons. The sequenced sample was PBMCs. These receptors originate from a woman aged 25-40 years in good health and CMV-seronegative. Both conserved end residues are part of each CDR3. A D gene is named only where the DNA matches it firmly. Clone size is shown for a subset of rows, as once, few, many or a class of expanded clone.

>15|TRBJ2-7|TRBV27|TRBD1|few
CASSADGTGVYEQYF
TGTGCCAGCAGTGCCGATGGGACAGGAGTGTACGAGCAGTACTTC
>14|TRBJ2-7|TRBV9|NA|NA
CASSPRTESGEQYF
TGTGCCAGCAGCCCTCGGACAGAATCGGGTGAGCAGTACTTC
>14|TRBJ2-3|TRBV7-9|NA|NA
CASSPGQITDTQYF
TGTGCCAGCAGCCCAGGACAGATCACAGATACGCAGTATTTT
>16|TRBJ2-6|TRBV28|TRBD1|NA
CASSLAGGAGANVLTF
TGTGCCAGCAGTTTGGCAGGGGGCGCTGGGGCCAACGTCCTGACTTTC
>15|TRBJ1-4|TRBV7-2|NA|NA
CASSLRPGNNEKLFF
TGTGCCAGCAGCCTTAGACCCGGGAATAATGAAAAACTGTTTTTT
>18|TRBJ2-5|TRBV19|TRBD2|NA
CASSNGPMPLAGGETQYF
TGTGCCAGTAGTAATGGCCCAATGCCTTTAGCGGGAGGAGAGACCCAGTACTTC
>14|TRBJ2-5|TRBV18|TRBD2|NA
CASETSGRGETQYF
TGTGCCAGCGAGACTAGCGGGAGGGGAGAGACCCAGTACTTC
>13|TRBJ2-7|TRBV5-1|TRBD2|once
CASASGSSYEQYF
TGCGCCAGCGCTAGCGGGAGCTCCTACGAGCAGTACTTC
>15|TRBJ2-1|TRBV5-1|TRBD2|NA
CASSPGLAAYNEQFF
TGCGCCAGCAGCCCTGGACTAGCGGCTTACAATGAGCAGTTCTTC
>16|TRBJ2-7|TRBV9|TRBD2|NA
CASSVLPGGPGNEQYF
TGTGCCAGCAGCGTGTTGCCGGGAGGGCCCGGCAACGAGCAGTACTTC
>15|TRBJ2-7|TRBV7-8|NA|NA
CASSLEPGDYYEQYF
TGTGCCAGCAGCTTAGAACCGGGAGATTACTACGAGCAGTACTTC
>15|TRBJ2-7|TRBV19|NA|few
CASSITGGEGYEQYF
TGTGCCAGTAGTATAACGGGCGGGGAAGGCTACGAGCAGTACTTC
>14|TRBJ2-3|TRBV5-1|NA|NA
CASSPGYSTDTQYF
TGCGCCAGCAGCCCGGGGTACAGCACAGATACGCAGTATTTT
>14|TRBJ2-5|TRBV10-3|TRBD2|few
CATGLAGPQETQYF
TGTGCCACCGGGTTAGCGGGACCCCAAGAGACCCAGTACTTC
>16|TRBJ2-7|TRBV5-4|TRBD2|NA
CASSLGLAVSSYEQYF
TGTGCCAGCAGCTTGGGACTAGCGGTTAGCTCCTACGAGCAGTACTTC
>14|TRBJ2-7|TRBV10-3|TRBD1|NA
CAISPGQGREEQYF
TGTGCCATCAGTCCGGGACAGGGTCGGGAGGAGCAGTACTTC
>14|TRBJ1-4|TRBV5-1|TRBD1|NA
CASSLGQGDEKLFF
TGCGCCAGCAGCTTGGGACAGGGTGACGAAAAACTGTTTTTT
>14|TRBJ2-2|TRBV27|NA|once
CASKVDSNTGELFF
TGTGCCAGCAAGGTGGACTCGAACACCGGGGAGCTGTTTTTT
>13|TRBJ2-5|TRBV5-6|TRBD2|NA
CASSFAGGETQYF
TGTGCCAGCAGCTTTGCGGGAGGCGAGACCCAGTACTTC
>16|TRBJ1-5|TRBV29-1|TRBD1|few
CSAIWTGGGPRQPQHF
TGCAGCGCCATTTGGACAGGGGGCGGCCCCAGACAGCCCCAGCATTTT
>15|TRBJ1-2|TRBV7-9|NA|once
CASSLGRTDLYGYTF
TGTGCCAGCAGCCTTGGGAGGACGGATCTCTATGGCTACACCTTC
>14|TRBJ2-5|TRBV9|TRBD1|NA
CASSTGQIEETQYF
TGTGCCAGCAGCACGGGACAGATCGAAGAGACCCAGTACTTC
>15|TRBJ1-3|TRBV30|NA|NA
CAWNPPGGSGNTIYF
TGTGCCTGGAATCCCCCCGGGGGCTCTGGAAACACCATATATTTT
>16|TRBJ2-3|TRBV6-4|TRBD2|NA
CASSGTSGRTTDTQYF
TGTGCCAGCAGTGGGACTAGCGGGAGGACGACAGATACGCAGTATTTT
>16|TRBJ2-2|TRBV4-3|TRBD1|NA
CASSPETGGDTGELFF
TGCGCCAGCAGCCCAGAGACAGGGGGGGACACCGGGGAGCTGTTTTTT
>15|TRBJ2-7|TRBV9|TRBD2|NA
CASSPERDLSYEQYF
TGTGCCAGCAGCCCGGAGCGGGACTTATCCTACGAGCAGTACTTC
>13|TRBJ1-2|TRBV6-5|TRBD1|NA
CASRPGTGAGYTF
TGTGCCAGCAGACCCGGGACAGGGGCTGGCTACACCTTC
>15|TRBJ2-7|TRBV25-1|NA|NA
CASSDYSLRGREQYF
TGTGCCAGCAGTGACTATAGCCTCAGGGGGAGGGAGCAGTACTTC
>15|TRBJ2-1|TRBV11-2|NA|NA
CASSLRRGSYNEQFF
TGTGCCAGCAGCTTAAGGCGGGGCTCCTACAATGAGCAGTTCTTC
>15|TRBJ2-5|TRBV5-1|NA|NA
CASSLVVESKETQYF
TGCGCCAGCAGCTTGGTTGTGGAGTCGAAAGAGACCCAGTACTTC
>16|TRBJ2-5|TRBV5-8|NA|NA
CASSWRSRSGLETQYF
TGTGCCAGCAGCTGGCGTAGCCGGAGCGGGCTAGAGACCCAGTACTTC
>14|TRBJ2-7|TRBV28|NA|few
CASRPQGVTYEQYF
TGTGCCAGCAGGCCCCAAGGGGTAACCTACGAGCAGTACTTC
>14|TRBJ2-5|TRBV7-2|NA|NA
CASSPGSVQETQYF
TGTGCCAGCAGCCCAGGATCTGTCCAAGAGACCCAGTACTTC